A selection of T cell receptor beta chains follows, all from one sample in a study of blood T cell repertoires in COVID-19. TCRdb keeps only in-frame clones here, not all; method: immunoSEQ multiplex PCR. The sample lists some 63,000 clones, 79% occurring once. Source material: peripheral blood. Source of these receptors: a human donor in a cohort sampled during active COVID-19. CDR3s include the opening cysteine and the closing phenylalanine or tryptophan. D genes are given only for firm matches. Clone size is not always given. Where it is, it says once, few, many or a class for expanded clones.

v_gene: TRBV28; abundance: -; j_gene: TRBJ2-3; d_gene: -; CDR3nt: TGTGCCAGCATTTCCCGCCGGGGAGCAGATACGCAGTATTTT; CDR3aa: CASISRRGADTQYF
v_gene: TRBV28; abundance: -; j_gene: TRBJ1-5; d_gene: TRBD1; CDR3nt: TGTGCCAGCCTCGGGACAGGGTATGATCAGCCCCAGCATTTT; CDR3aa: CASLGTGYDQPQHF
v_gene: TRBV24-1; abundance: -; j_gene: TRBJ1-5; d_gene: -; CDR3nt: TGTGCCACCAGTGATTCGGGAAGACACGGCAATCAGCCCCAGCATTTT; CDR3aa: CATSDSGRHGNQPQHF
v_gene: TRBV6-1; abundance: -; j_gene: TRBJ1-2; d_gene: TRBD1; CDR3nt: TGTGCCAGCAGTGAACCGACAGGGCGGGGTATGAACTATGGCTACACCTTC; CDR3aa: CASSEPTGRGMNYGYTF
v_gene: TRBV6-5; abundance: -; j_gene: TRBJ1-2; d_gene: -; CDR3nt: TGTGCCAGCAGTTACACCTTCAGGCGTAACTATGGCTACACCTTC; CDR3aa: CASSYTFRRNYGYTF
v_gene: TRBV11-1; abundance: -; j_gene: TRBJ1-2; d_gene: TRBD1; CDR3nt: TGTGCCAGCAGCTCCCTCGGACAGGGAGGGTATGGCTACACCTTC; CDR3aa: CASSSLGQGGYGYTF
v_gene: TRBV18; abundance: -; j_gene: TRBJ1-5; d_gene: -; CDR3nt: TGTGCCAGCTCAACCGGAACAGGGAAGCGCAATCAGCCCCAGCATTTT; CDR3aa: CASSTGTGKRNQPQHF
v_gene: TRBV9; abundance: -; j_gene: TRBJ1-2; d_gene: TRBD1; CDR3nt: TGTGCCAGCAGCGCACAAACAGGGGGCTTTGGCTACACCTTC; CDR3aa: CASSAQTGGFGYTF
v_gene: TRBV28; abundance: -; j_gene: TRBJ2-6; d_gene: TRBD1; CDR3nt: TGTGCCAGCAGTTTAGACAGGGGGAGCTCTGGGGCCAACGTCCTGACTTTC; CDR3aa: CASSLDRGSSGANVLTF
v_gene: TRBV6-4; abundance: -; j_gene: TRBJ2-2; d_gene: TRBD2; CDR3nt: TGTGCCAGCAGCTCAGGGACTAGCGCTCACACCGGGGAGCTGTTTTTT; CDR3aa: CASSSGTSAHTGELFF
v_gene: TRBV14; abundance: -; j_gene: TRBJ1-2; d_gene: TRBD1; CDR3nt: TGTGCCAGCAGCCGAGCCGGGACAGGATGGTTCGGCTACACCTTC; CDR3aa: CASSRAGTGWFGYTF
v_gene: TRBV6-5; abundance: -; j_gene: TRBJ1-2; d_gene: TRBD1; CDR3nt: TGTGCCAGCAGTCCCCGACAGGGCGGGGGCTACACCTTC; CDR3aa: CASSPRQGGGYTF
v_gene: TRBV11-1; abundance: once; j_gene: TRBJ1-6; d_gene: -; CDR3nt: TGTGCCAGCAGCTTTCGGGGAAATAATTCACCCCTCCACTTT; CDR3aa: CASSFRGNNSPLHF
v_gene: TRBV14; abundance: once; j_gene: TRBJ1-4; d_gene: -; CDR3nt: TGTGCCAGCAGCCAAGAATCAGGGCGAAAACTGTTTTTT; CDR3aa: CASSQESGRKLFF
v_gene: TRBV5-1; abundance: -; j_gene: TRBJ2-1; d_gene: TRBD2; CDR3nt: TGCGCCAGCAGCCTGACTAGCGGAGGGCCAGTCGAGCAGTTCTTC; CDR3aa: CASSLTSGGPVEQFF
v_gene: TRBV30; abundance: -; j_gene: TRBJ2-2; d_gene: -; CDR3nt: TGTGCCTGGACCCGACTCCGGGGGTACACCGGGGAGCTGTTTTTT; CDR3aa: CAWTRLRGYTGELFF
v_gene: TRBV30; abundance: -; j_gene: TRBJ2-1; d_gene: -; CDR3nt: TGTGCCTGGAGCGACTATGCCCAAAATGAGCAGTTCTTC; CDR3aa: CAWSDYAQNEQFF
v_gene: TRBV6-2/TRBV6-3; abundance: -; j_gene: TRBJ2-4; d_gene: TRBD1; CDR3nt: TGTGCCAGCTGCCCGCAGGGGGCGATCGTGTCCAAAAACATTCAGTACTTC; CDR3aa: CASCPQGAIVSKNIQYF
v_gene: TRBV6-1; abundance: -; j_gene: TRBJ2-5; d_gene: TRBD2; CDR3nt: TGTGCCAGCAGTGAAGACCCCGGGAGGGAGACCCAGTACTTC; CDR3aa: CASSEDPGRETQYF
v_gene: TRBV7-8; abundance: -; j_gene: TRBJ1-3; d_gene: -; CDR3nt: TGTGCCAGCAGCTCCGGGGTCGCCGGAAACACCATATATTTT; CDR3aa: CASSSGVAGNTIYF
v_gene: TRBV30; abundance: -; j_gene: TRBJ2-7; d_gene: TRBD1; CDR3nt: TGTGCCTGGGACAGGGATATCATCTACGAGCAGTACTTC; CDR3aa: CAWDRDIIYEQYF
v_gene: TRBV10-1; abundance: once; j_gene: TRBJ2-7; d_gene: -; CDR3nt: TGCGCCAGCAGTGATACCGGGAGCGCATACGAGCAGTACTTC; CDR3aa: CASSDTGSAYEQYF
v_gene: TRBV24-1; abundance: -; j_gene: TRBJ2-3; d_gene: -; CDR3nt: TGTGCCACCAGTGGTGCGGGACAGTTGTCGGATACGCAGTATTTT; CDR3aa: CATSGAGQLSDTQYF
v_gene: TRBV4-1; abundance: -; j_gene: TRBJ2-3; d_gene: TRBD2; CDR3nt: TGCGCCAGCAGCCAAGATATGCGGGGGACTAGCTCAACGCAGTATTTT; CDR3aa: CASSQDMRGTSSTQYF
v_gene: TRBV29-1; abundance: -; j_gene: TRBJ2-7; d_gene: TRBD2; CDR3nt: TGCAGCGGCCAGGTGGGAGCGGGAAACAACTACGAGCAGTACTTC; CDR3aa: CSGQVGAGNNYEQYF
v_gene: TRBV30; abundance: -; j_gene: TRBJ1-3; d_gene: -; CDR3nt: TGTGCCTGCCGCGGGAATAGGGGGGGGGTCTCTGGAAACACCATATATTTT; CDR3aa: CACRGNRGGVSGNTIYF
v_gene: TRBV5-1; abundance: -; j_gene: TRBJ2-3; d_gene: TRBD1; CDR3nt: TGCGCCAGCAGCGTCGGGACAGGGGGCACGGATACGCAGTATTTT; CDR3aa: CASSVGTGGTDTQYF
v_gene: TRBV7-3; abundance: -; j_gene: TRBJ2-5; d_gene: TRBD2; CDR3nt: TGTGCCAGCAGCCCCGGGGGGGTGACCCGGAGGGAGACCCAGTACTTC; CDR3aa: CASSPGGVTRRETQYF
v_gene: TRBV4-1; abundance: -; j_gene: TRBJ2-4; d_gene: -; CDR3nt: TGCGCCAGCAGCCAAGATCTAGGACTACATAAACCGTACTTC; CDR3aa: CASSQDLGLHKPYF
v_gene: TRBV13; abundance: -; j_gene: TRBJ1-5; d_gene: -; CDR3nt: TGTGCCAGCAGCTTAGGTAGCCCTTTCGGCAATCAGCCCCAGCATTTT; CDR3aa: CASSLGSPFGNQPQHF
v_gene: TRBV4-1; abundance: -; j_gene: TRBJ2-1; d_gene: TRBD2; CDR3nt: TGCGCCAGCAGCCTCGGAGGCGGGAGGGGGCCTGAGCAGTTCTTC; CDR3aa: CASSLGGGRGPEQFF
v_gene: TRBV7-9; abundance: few; j_gene: TRBJ2-5; d_gene: TRBD2; CDR3nt: TGTGCCAGCAGCCGCTGGACTAGCGTACAAGAGACCCAGTACTTC; CDR3aa: CASSRWTSVQETQYF
v_gene: TRBV7-2; abundance: -; j_gene: TRBJ1-5; d_gene: -; CDR3nt: TGTGCCAGCACCTATAACAGGGCCAATCAGCCCCAGCATTTT; CDR3aa: CASTYNRANQPQHF
v_gene: TRBV30; abundance: -; j_gene: TRBJ2-7; d_gene: -; CDR3nt: TGTGCCTGGACTAGACAGCCTTGGGGCGAGCAGTACTTC; CDR3aa: CAWTRQPWGEQYF
v_gene: TRBV9; abundance: few; j_gene: TRBJ1-1; d_gene: -; CDR3nt: TGTGCCAGCAGCAGAGGCAACAGGAAGACTGAAGCTTTCTTT; CDR3aa: CASSRGNRKTEAFF
v_gene: TRBV2; abundance: -; j_gene: TRBJ2-3; d_gene: -; CDR3nt: TGTGCCGGTAACAGGGCCCAACGCACATATTTT; CDR3aa: CAGNRAQRTYF
v_gene: TRBV5-1; abundance: -; j_gene: TRBJ2-3; d_gene: TRBD2; CDR3nt: TGCGCCAGCAGCCTCGGACTAGCGGGATCTGGAGATACGCAGTATTTT; CDR3aa: CASSLGLAGSGDTQYF
v_gene: TRBV5-6; abundance: once; j_gene: TRBJ2-7; d_gene: -; CDR3nt: TGTGCCAGCAGTTTTAACAGGAGAATCCCATACGAGCAGTACTTC; CDR3aa: CASSFNRRIPYEQYF
v_gene: TRBV28; abundance: few; j_gene: TRBJ1-2; d_gene: -; CDR3nt: TGTGCCAGCAGCCAACACAGGGAGCCTCGGGGCTACACCTTC; CDR3aa: CASSQHREPRGYTF
v_gene: TRBV19; abundance: -; j_gene: TRBJ2-3; d_gene: TRBD2; CDR3nt: TGTGCCAGTACCTGGACTAGTTCAGATACGCAGTATTTT; CDR3aa: CASTWTSSDTQYF
v_gene: TRBV18; abundance: few; j_gene: TRBJ1-6; d_gene: TRBD1; CDR3nt: TGTGCCAGCTCACCTGGACAGGGGGCTTCACCCCTCCACTTT; CDR3aa: CASSPGQGASPLHF
v_gene: TRBV7-2; abundance: -; j_gene: TRBJ2-7; d_gene: -; CDR3nt: TGTGCCAGCAGCTCCCGCTCGACACTTTCCTACGAGCAGTACTTC; CDR3aa: CASSSRSTLSYEQYF
v_gene: TRBV28; abundance: -; j_gene: TRBJ1-1; d_gene: TRBD1; CDR3nt: TGTGCCAGCAGTTTACTTGGGACAGCTGAAGCTTTCTTT; CDR3aa: CASSLLGTAEAFF
v_gene: TRBV6-5; abundance: -; j_gene: TRBJ1-1; d_gene: TRBD1; CDR3nt: TGTGCCAGCAGTCTAGGGGGCGGCGAAGCTTTCTTT; CDR3aa: CASSLGGGEAFF
v_gene: TRBV6-5; abundance: -; j_gene: TRBJ1-4; d_gene: TRBD1; CDR3nt: TGTGCCAGCAGTTACTCGGACAGGAGGGTGGAAAAACTGTTTTTT; CDR3aa: CASSYSDRRVEKLFF
v_gene: TRBV27; abundance: -; j_gene: TRBJ2-6; d_gene: -; CDR3nt: TGTGCCAGCAGTTCCCCCGGGGGCTCTGGGGCCAACGTCCTGACTTTC; CDR3aa: CASSSPGGSGANVLTF
v_gene: TRBV5-6; abundance: -; j_gene: TRBJ1-2; d_gene: -; CDR3nt: TGTGCCAGCAGCTCGGTTTGGTTCGGGGGTAGCGATGGCTACACCTTC; CDR3aa: CASSSVWFGGSDGYTF
v_gene: TRBV7-2; abundance: -; j_gene: TRBJ1-5; d_gene: -; CDR3nt: TGTGCCAGCAGCCGAGGCCCTAATCAGCCCCAGCATTTT; CDR3aa: CASSRGPNQPQHF
v_gene: TRBV19; abundance: -; j_gene: TRBJ1-1; d_gene: -; CDR3nt: TGTGCCACTAGGGGCGGGGAGGCTTTCTTT; CDR3aa: CATRGGEAFF
v_gene: TRBV28; abundance: -; j_gene: TRBJ1-5; d_gene: -; CDR3nt: TGTGCCAGCAGTTTATCACCACAGAGACATAGCAATCAGCCCCAGCATTTT; CDR3aa: CASSLSPQRHSNQPQHF
v_gene: TRBV5-1; abundance: -; j_gene: TRBJ1-1; d_gene: TRBD1; CDR3nt: TGCGCCAGCAGCGGAGGGACAGTTAGAAACACTGAAGCTTTCTTT; CDR3aa: CASSGGTVRNTEAFF
v_gene: TRBV6-5; abundance: -; j_gene: TRBJ2-5; d_gene: -; CDR3nt: TGTGCCAGCAGTTACCAGGGCGGGAAGACCCAGTACTTC; CDR3aa: CASSYQGGKTQYF
v_gene: TRBV11-3; abundance: few; j_gene: TRBJ2-1; d_gene: TRBD2; CDR3nt: TGTGCCAGCAGCTTGGCGGGAGTCGGCTCCTACAATGAGCAGTTCTTC; CDR3aa: CASSLAGVGSYNEQFF
v_gene: TRBV6-4; abundance: -; j_gene: TRBJ2-3; d_gene: TRBD2; CDR3nt: TGTGCCAGCAGTGGATTAGCGGGAGGTGGCACAGATACGCAGTATTTT; CDR3aa: CASSGLAGGGTDTQYF
v_gene: TRBV7-2; abundance: -; j_gene: TRBJ1-6; d_gene: -; CDR3nt: TGTGCCAGCAGCGGAGACGGTAATTCACCCCTCCACTTT; CDR3aa: CASSGDGNSPLHF